The TCR beta chain described here comes from a study of response to subunit inactivated influenza vaccine. General study results and limits: Each seasonal flu vaccination may recruit only limited new T cells, authors suggested.

V was trimmed by 5 bases and J by 1 base, leaving 22 bases between them. This CDR3 region has 18 residues. Looked up from germline, CDR1 is SGHAT and CDR2 is FQNNGV. Only one count was recorded for this clonotype. Its antigen is currently unknown. TCRdb re-analysed the RT-PCR reads in MiXCR, keeping a single row per CDR3 protein. Of roughly 500,000 distinct CDR3 sequences detected, 25% appear once; the ten largest clones hold about 1.9%. The input for sequencing was CD4+ T cells sorted from PBMCs, taken less than 6 days after vaccination. The receptor was isolated from a man over 45 who received an inactivated influenza vaccine. The chain links TRBV11-2 to TRBJ2-3; perhaps D is TRBD1 or TRBD2 (5 bases each). The CDR3 DNA is TGTGCCAGCAGCCAATCTTCACTAGGGTTGACAGGCACAGATACGCAGTATTTT. Its protein product is CASSQSSLGLTGTDTQYF.